Here is one TCR beta chain with its context. Measured with immunoSEQ multiplex PCR; TCRdb has only the in-frame clones, and not every one. The table lists 55,000 to 75,000 clones, 80% to 90% of them singletons. This sample is drawn from a study of OX40 agonist ivuxolimab in advanced cancers. Study-level background: Six ivuxolimab dose levels, 0.01 to 10 mg/kg, were given intravenously every 2 weeks.

After removal of 10 bases from V and 10 bases from J, the junction contained 17 bases not matched to a gene. This CDR3 contains 14 residues. Germline assignment: CDR1 MDHEN and CDR2 SYDVKM. This TCR came from an adult with an advanced solid tumor such as melanoma, head and neck, liver or kidney cancer. This specimen was CD4+ or CD8+ T cells sorted from blood, taken in a trial of the OX40 agonist ivuxolimab. This chain joins TRBV28 and TRBJ1-2, with 8 bases lining up with TRBD1. In nucleotides, the CDR3 is TGTGCCACCACTCGTACAGGGGGGGAGGATGACTACACCTTC. Protein sequence: CATTRTGGEDDYTF.